The source of this T cell receptor (beta chain) is a study of blood T cell repertoires in COVID-19. CDR3 length: 15 amino acids. V lost 2 bases to trimming and J lost 6 bases, with 13 bases between them. CDR1 is SGHVS and CDR2 is FQNEAQ in the germline V gene. TCRdb's table, derived via immunoSEQ multiplex PCR, lists solely in-frame clones and lacks some. The sample records roughly 140,000 clones, 80% to 90% being singletons. The chain combines TRBV7-8 with TRBJ1-4, with D perhaps TRBD1 (6 bases). Sample: PBMCs or T cells enriched from blood (not recorded which). This receptor was identified in a man in his sixties who had recovered from COVID-19. CDR3 nucleotide sequence: TGTGCCAGCAGCTTAACAGGGCCGGGCGATGAAAAACTGTTTTTT. It yields the protein CASSLTGPGDEKLFF.